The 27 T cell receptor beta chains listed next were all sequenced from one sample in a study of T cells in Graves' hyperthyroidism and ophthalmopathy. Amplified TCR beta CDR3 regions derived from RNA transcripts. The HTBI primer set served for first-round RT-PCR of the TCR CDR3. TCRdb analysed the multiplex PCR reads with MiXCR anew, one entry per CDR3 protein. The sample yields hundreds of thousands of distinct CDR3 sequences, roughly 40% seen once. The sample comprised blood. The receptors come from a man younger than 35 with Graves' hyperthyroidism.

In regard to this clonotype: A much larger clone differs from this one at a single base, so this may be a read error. For the CDR3, the DNA is TGTGCCAGCAGCTTAGTGCAACGGGACAGCAATCAGCCCCAGCATTTT. This codes for CASSLVQRDSNQPQHF. The gene calls are TRBV7-9 and TRBJ1-5; tentative D call: TRBD1 (5 bases). V lost 1 base, J lost 1 base, and 11 bases lay in between. CDR3 length: 16 residues. Germline CDR1 and CDR2: SEHNR and FQNEAQ (reference sequence).

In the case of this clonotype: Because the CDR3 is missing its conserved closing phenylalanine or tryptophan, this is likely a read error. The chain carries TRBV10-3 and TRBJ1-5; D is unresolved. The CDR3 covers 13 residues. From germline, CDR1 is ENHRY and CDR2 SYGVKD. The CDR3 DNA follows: TGCGCCAGCAGCTTAGTGGACAATCAGCCCCAGCATTTG. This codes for CASSLVDNQPQHL.

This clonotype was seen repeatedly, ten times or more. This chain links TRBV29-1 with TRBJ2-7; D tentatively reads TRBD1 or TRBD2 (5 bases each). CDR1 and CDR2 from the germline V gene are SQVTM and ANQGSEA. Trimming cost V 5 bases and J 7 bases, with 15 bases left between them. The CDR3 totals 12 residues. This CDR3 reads CSVQRTSGEQYF. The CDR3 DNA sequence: TGCAGCGTTCAACGGACATCGGGGGAGCAGTACTTC.

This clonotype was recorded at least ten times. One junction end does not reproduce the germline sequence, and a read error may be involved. The CDR3 coding sequence is TGCGCCAGCAGCTTGGAGGTGTCTGGAAACACCATATATTTT. Translating it yields CASSLEVSGNTIYF. V usage is TRBV7-2 and J usage is TRBJ1-3; no clear D gene. Germline loops: CDR1 SGHTA, CDR2 FQGNSA. The CDR3 has 14 amino acids.

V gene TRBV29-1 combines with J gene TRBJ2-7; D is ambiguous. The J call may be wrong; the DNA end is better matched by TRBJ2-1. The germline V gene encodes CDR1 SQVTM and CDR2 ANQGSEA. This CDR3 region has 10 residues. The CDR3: CSVVGDEQFF. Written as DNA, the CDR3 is TGCAGCGTTGTTGGGGATGAGCAGTTCTTC.

CDR3 residues: CASSGTDGNYGYTF. DNA of the CDR3: TGTGCCAGCAGTGGAACCGACGGCAACTATGGCTACACCTTC. The chain has TRBV2 and TRBJ1-2; no reliable D call. Germline V lookup: CDR1 SNHLY, CDR2 FYNNEI. Deletions cut 4 bases from V and 2 bases from J, with 11 bases between. The CDR3 length is 14 residues.

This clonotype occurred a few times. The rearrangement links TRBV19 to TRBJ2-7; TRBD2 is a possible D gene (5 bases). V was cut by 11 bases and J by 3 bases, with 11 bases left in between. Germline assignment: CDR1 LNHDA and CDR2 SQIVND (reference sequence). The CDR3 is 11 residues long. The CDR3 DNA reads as TGTGCCGGGCGGGCCTTCTACGAGCAGTACTTC. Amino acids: CAGRAFYEQYF. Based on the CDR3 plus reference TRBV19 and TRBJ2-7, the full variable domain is DGGITQSPKYLFRKEGQNVTLSCEQNLNHDAMYWYRQDPGQGLRLIYYSQIVNDFQKGDIAEGYSVSREKKESFPLTVTSAQKNPTAFYLCAGRAFYEQYFGPGTRLTVT.

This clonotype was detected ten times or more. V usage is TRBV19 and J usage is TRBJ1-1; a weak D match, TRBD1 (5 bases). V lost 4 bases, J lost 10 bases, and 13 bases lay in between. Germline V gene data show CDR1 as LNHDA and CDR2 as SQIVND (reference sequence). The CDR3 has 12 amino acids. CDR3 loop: CASSRAGNSAFF. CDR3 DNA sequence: TGTGCCAGTAGTAGAGCAGGGAATTCAGCTTTCTTT.

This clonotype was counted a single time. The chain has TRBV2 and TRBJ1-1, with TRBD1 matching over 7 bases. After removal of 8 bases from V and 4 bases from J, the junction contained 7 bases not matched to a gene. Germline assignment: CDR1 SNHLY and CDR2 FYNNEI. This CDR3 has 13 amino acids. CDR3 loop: CASVKTGSTEAFF. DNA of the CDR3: TGTGCCAGCGTGAAGACAGGGTCCACTGAAGCTTTCTTT.

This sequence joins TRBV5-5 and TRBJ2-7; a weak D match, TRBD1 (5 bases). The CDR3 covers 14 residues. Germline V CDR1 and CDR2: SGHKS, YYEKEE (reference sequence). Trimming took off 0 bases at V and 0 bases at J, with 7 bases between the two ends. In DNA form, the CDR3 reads TGTGCCAGCAGCTTGGTTGGGGCCTCCTACGAGCAGTACTTC. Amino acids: CASSLVGASYEQYF.

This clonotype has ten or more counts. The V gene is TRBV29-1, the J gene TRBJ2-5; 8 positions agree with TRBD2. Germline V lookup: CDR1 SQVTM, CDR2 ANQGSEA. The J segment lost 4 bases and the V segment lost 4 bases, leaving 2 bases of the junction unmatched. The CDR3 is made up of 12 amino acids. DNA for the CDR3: TGCAGCGTTGCCGGGACTAGAGAGACCCAGTACTTC. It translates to CSVAGTRETQYF. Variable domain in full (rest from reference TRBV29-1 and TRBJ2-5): SAVISQKPSRDICQRGTSLTIQCQVDSQVTMMFWYRQQPGQSLTLIATANQGSEATYESGFVIDKFPISRPNLTFSTLTVSNMSPEDSSIYLCSVAGTRETQYFGPGTRLLVL.

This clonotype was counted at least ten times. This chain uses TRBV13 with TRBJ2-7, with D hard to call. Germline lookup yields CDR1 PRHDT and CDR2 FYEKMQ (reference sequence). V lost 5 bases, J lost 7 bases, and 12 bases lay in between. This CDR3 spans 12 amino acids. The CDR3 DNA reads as TGTGCCAGCAGCCGGGCCCAGCTGGAGCAGTACTTC. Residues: CASSRAQLEQYF.

CDR3 loop: CASSLVGPINEKLFF. The CDR3 DNA follows: TGTGCCAGCAGCTTAGTAGGGCCAATTAATGAAAAACTGTTTTTT. The J gene is TRBJ1-4, the V gene TRBV11-2, with D unresolved. This CDR3 comprises 15 residues. Trimming pared 1 base from V and 4 bases from J, leaving 10 bases between. Per the germline V gene, CDR1 is SGHAT and CDR2 is FQNNGV.

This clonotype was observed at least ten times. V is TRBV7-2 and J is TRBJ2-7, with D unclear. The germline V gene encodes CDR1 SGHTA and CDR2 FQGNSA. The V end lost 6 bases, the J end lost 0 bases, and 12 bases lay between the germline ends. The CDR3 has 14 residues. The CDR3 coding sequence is TGTGCCAGCAGGACGACCGCGAGCTCCTACGAGCAGTACTTC. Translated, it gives CASRTTASSYEQYF.

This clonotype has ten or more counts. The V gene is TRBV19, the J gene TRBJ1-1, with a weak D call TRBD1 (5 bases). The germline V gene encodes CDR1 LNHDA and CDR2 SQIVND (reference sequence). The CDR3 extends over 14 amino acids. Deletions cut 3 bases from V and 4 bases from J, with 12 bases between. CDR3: CASSMTGAGTEAFF. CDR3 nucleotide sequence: TGTGCCAGTAGTATGACCGGGGCGGGCACTGAAGCTTTCTTT.

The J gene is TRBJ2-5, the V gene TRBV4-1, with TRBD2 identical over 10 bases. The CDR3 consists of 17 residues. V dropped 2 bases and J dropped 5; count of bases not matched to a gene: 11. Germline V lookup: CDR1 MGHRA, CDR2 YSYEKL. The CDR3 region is CASSQRMYLAGDETQYF. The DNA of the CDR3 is TGCGCCAGCAGCCAAAGAATGTATCTAGCGGGAGATGAGACCCAGTACTTC.

CDR3 in amino acids: CASSWAGGEQYF. CDR3 nucleotides: TGTGCCAGCAGCTGGGCCGGAGGGGAGCAGTACTTC. This chain uses TRBV6-5 with TRBJ2-7, with a possible D match to TRBD2 (6 bases). CDR1 and CDR2 from the germline V gene are MNHEY and SVGAGI. The CDR3 is 12 residues long. The germline V and J ends were trimmed by 6 bases and 7 bases, with 13 bases remaining between them.

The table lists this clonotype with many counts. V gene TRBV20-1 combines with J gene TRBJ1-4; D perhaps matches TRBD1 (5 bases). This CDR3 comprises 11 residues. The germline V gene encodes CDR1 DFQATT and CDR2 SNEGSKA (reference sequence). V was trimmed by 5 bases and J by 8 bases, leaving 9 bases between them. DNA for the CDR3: TGCAGTGCTCGGGACCAAGAAAAACTGTTTTTT. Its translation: CSARDQEKLFF.

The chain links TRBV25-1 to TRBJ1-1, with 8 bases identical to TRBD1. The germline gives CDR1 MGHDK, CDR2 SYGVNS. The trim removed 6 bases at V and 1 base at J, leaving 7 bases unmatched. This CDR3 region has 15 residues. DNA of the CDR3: TGTGCCAGCAGACGAGCCGGGACAGGGAACACTGAAGCTTTCTTT. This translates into CASRRAGTGNTEAFF.

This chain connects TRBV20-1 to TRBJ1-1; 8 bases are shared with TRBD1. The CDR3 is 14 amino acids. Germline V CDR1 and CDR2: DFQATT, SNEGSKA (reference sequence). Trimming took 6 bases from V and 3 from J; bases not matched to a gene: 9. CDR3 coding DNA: TGCAGTGCAAGGACAGGGAAGGAGGACACTGAAGCTTTCTTT. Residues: CSARTGKEDTEAFF.

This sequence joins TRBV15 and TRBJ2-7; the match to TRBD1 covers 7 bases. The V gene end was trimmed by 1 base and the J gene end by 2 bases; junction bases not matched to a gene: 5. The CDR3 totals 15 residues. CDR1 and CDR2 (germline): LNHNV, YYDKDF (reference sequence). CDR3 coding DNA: TGTGCCACCAGCAGAGGGCAGGGGGAAGCCTACGAGCAGTACTTC. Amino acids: CATSRGQGEAYEQYF.

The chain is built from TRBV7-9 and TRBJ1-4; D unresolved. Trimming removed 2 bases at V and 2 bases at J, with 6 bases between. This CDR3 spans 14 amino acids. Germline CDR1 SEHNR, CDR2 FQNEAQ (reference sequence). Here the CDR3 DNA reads TGTGCCAGCAGCTTAAAGGTGACTAATGAAAAACTGTTTTTT. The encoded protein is CASSLKVTNEKLFF.

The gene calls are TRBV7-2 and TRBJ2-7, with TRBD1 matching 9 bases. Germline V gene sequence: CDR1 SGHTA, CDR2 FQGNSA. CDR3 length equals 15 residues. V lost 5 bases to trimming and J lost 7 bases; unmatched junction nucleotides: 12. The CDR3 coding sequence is TGTGCCAGCAGCCCGTTTCCGGGACAGGGCTGGGAGCAGTACTTC. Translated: CASSPFPGQGWEQYF.

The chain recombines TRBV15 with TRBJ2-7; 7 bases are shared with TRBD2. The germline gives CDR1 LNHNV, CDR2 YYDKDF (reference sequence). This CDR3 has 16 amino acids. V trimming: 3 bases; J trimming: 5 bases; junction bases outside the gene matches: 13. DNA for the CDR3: TGTGCCACCAGCAGCCTGCATTCTCGTCGGGGGGACGAGCAGTACTTC. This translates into CATSSLHSRRGDEQYF.

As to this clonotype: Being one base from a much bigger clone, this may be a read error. The CDR3 region is CSANRDQETQYF. The CDR3 nucleotides read TGCAGTGCTAACCGGGACCAAGAGACCCAGTACTTC. The chain recombines TRBV20-1 with TRBJ2-5; D ambiguous. Germline CDR1 DFQATT, CDR2 SNEGSKA (reference sequence). Trimming took 4 bases from V and 0 from J, leaving 6 bases between them. This CDR3 is 12 amino acids long.

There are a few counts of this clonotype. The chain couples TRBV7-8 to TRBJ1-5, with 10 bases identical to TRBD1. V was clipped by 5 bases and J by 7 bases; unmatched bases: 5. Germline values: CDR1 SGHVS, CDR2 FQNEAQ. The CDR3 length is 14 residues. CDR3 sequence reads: CASSPDRGMQPQHF. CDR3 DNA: TGTGCCAGCAGCCCGGACAGGGGGATGCAGCCCCAGCATTTT.

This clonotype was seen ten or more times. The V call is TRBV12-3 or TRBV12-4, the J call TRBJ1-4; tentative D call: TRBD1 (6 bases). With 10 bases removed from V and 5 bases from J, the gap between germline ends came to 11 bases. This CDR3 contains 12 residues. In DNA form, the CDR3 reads TGTGCCACCGGACAGAACAATGAAAAACTGTTTTTT. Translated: CATGQNNEKLFF.